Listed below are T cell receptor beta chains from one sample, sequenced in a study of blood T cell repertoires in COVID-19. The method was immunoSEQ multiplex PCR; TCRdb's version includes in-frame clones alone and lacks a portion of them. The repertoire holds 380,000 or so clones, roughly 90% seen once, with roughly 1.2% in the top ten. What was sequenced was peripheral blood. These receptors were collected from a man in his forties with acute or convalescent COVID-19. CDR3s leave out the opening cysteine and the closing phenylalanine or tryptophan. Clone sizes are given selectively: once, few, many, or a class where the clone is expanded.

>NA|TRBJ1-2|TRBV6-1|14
ASSEVLASMFYGYT
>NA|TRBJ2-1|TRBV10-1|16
ASIYASGPMSSYNEQF
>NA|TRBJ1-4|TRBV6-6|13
ASSYRGQRHEKLF
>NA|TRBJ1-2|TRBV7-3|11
ASSLTREDGYT
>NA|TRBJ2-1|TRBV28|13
ASTSRGIGTGEQF
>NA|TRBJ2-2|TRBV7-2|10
ASSFLAGELF
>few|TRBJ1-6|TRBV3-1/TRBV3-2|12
ASSQDAGNSPLH
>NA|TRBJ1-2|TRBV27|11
ASSLSGRRNYT
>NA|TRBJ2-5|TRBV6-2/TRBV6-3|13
ASSYTSGYKETQY
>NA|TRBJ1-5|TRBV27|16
ASSSSLPAGSRNQPQH
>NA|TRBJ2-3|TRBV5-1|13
ASSGSGRRGDTQY
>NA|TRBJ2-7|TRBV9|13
ASSVAGRPAYEQY
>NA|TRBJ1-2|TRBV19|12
ASSIRTNYYGYT
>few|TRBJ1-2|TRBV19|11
ASREGGNYGYT
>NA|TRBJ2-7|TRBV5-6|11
ASSWTGVREQY
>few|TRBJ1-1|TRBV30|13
AWSSQTGRNTEAF
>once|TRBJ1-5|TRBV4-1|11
ASSSRGNQPQH
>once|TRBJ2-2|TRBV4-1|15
ASRGGAGTKNTGELF
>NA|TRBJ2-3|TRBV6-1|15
ASSEEGSGRRGDTQY
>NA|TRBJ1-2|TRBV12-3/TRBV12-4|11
ASSSTGGNGYT
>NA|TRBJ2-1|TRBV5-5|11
ASSPTGGNEQF
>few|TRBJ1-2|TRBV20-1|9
SARREAGYT